This passage covers 27 T cell receptor beta chains from one sample sequenced in a study of CD8 T cells in ankylosing spondylitis. TCRdb redid the calling of the 5' RACE reads with MiXCR, one entry per CDR3 protein. Here the sample spans some 120,000 distinct CDR3 sequences, roughly an eighth being singletons. The sample was blood, either unsorted or a sorted T cell fraction (not recorded which). These receptor sequences come from a female donor with ankylosing spondylitis or in good health (not recorded which).

The V gene is TRBV12-3 or TRBV12-4, the J gene TRBJ1-1; tentative D call: TRBD1 (5 bases). This CDR3 is built from 13 residues. Trimming stripped 5 bases from V and 7 bases from J, with 14 bases between. The CDR3 sequence: CASSPRGPFEAFF. CDR3 DNA sequence: TGTGCCAGCAGTCCGAGGGGCCCCTTTGAAGCTTTCTTT.

The genes are TRBV5-1 and TRBJ2-7, with D unclear. Germline V gene lookup returns CDR1 SGHRS and CDR2 YFSETQ. V shed 0 bases and J shed 3 bases, with 10 bases lying between them. The CDR3 runs 14 residues. DNA of the CDR3: TGCGCCAGCAGCTTGGCTGGTCATGACTACGAGCAGTACTTC. It is translated as CASSLAGHDYEQYF.

This clonotype was seen ten or more times. The chain couples TRBV20-1 to TRBJ2-2, with D maybe TRBD1 (7 bases). There are 13 residues in the CDR3. Per germline, CDR1 DFQATT and CDR2 SNEGSKA (reference sequence). Between the trimmed V and J ends, which lost 7 bases and 7 bases, there was a span of 16 bases. The CDR3 bases are TGCAGTGTCCCAATCAGGGGGGTCGGGGAGCTGTTTTTT. Translated, it gives CSVPIRGVGELFF.

Ten or more counts support this clonotype. The rearrangement uses TRBV4-1 and TRBJ1-2; D not resolved. V was cut by 2 bases and J by 5 bases, with 24 bases left in between. CDR3 length equals 18 residues. Germline V lookup: CDR1 MGHRA, CDR2 YSYEKL. CDR3 region: CASSQPLAARVQGYGYTF. CDR3 sequence (DNA): TGCGCCAGCAGCCAACCCCTCGCGGCCCGCGTTCAAGGGTATGGCTACACCTTC.

This clonotype occurred a few times. The V call is TRBV30, the J call TRBJ1-1, with D unclear. Germline CDR1 is GTSNPN and CDR2 is SVGIG (reference sequence). V was cut by 4 bases and J by 6 bases, with 18 bases left in between. This CDR3 spans 14 amino acids. This CDR3 is CAWTPGALKAEAFF. The CDR3 DNA reads as TGTGCCTGGACTCCGGGAGCACTGAAGGCTGAAGCTTTCTTT.

The chain couples TRBV7-6 to TRBJ2-7; no firm D call. Trimming took 1 base from V and 5 from J, leaving 12 bases between them. This CDR3 region has 14 residues. Germline V lookup: CDR1 SGHVS, CDR2 FNYEAQ. Here the CDR3 DNA reads TGTGCCAGCAGCTTAGGTCCTAGTATCCACGAGCAGTACTTC. Translated: CASSLGPSIHEQYF.

This clonotype was detected ten times or more. This chain joins TRBV5-1 and TRBJ2-7; 10 bases map to TRBD2. The V gene end was trimmed by 1 base and the J gene end by 6 bases; junction bases not matched to a gene: 7. Germline lookup yields CDR1 SGHRS and CDR2 YFSETQ. The CDR3 spans 15 residues. The CDR3 protein is CASSLWTSGGTEQYF. CDR3 DNA: TGCGCCAGCAGCTTGTGGACTAGCGGAGGCACCGAGCAGTACTTC.

This clonotype was picked up a small number of times. The chain employs TRBV29-1 and TRBJ2-5, with D possibly TRBD1 on 6 matching bases. Between the trimmed V and J ends, which lost 4 bases and 2 bases, there was a span of 11 bases. This CDR3 spans 13 amino acids. From germline, CDR1 is SQVTM and CDR2 ANQGSEA. DNA of the CDR3: TGCAGCGTTGTACCCAGGGGTCAAGAGACCCAGTACTTC. Its protein product is CSVVPRGQETQYF.

This clonotype was seen at least ten times. The V and J genes are TRBV24-1 and TRBJ2-1; 10 bases fit TRBD1. This CDR3 has 16 amino acids. Germline assignment: CDR1 KGHDR and CDR2 SFDVKD. Germline trimming cut 4 bases from V and 7 bases from J; bases unmatched to any gene: 9. CDR3 sequence reads: CATSEHRDRGSNEQFF. Written as DNA, the CDR3 is TGTGCCACCAGTGAACACCGGGACAGGGGATCGAATGAGCAGTTCTTC.

There are a few counts of this clonotype. V usage is TRBV12-3 or TRBV12-4 and J usage is TRBJ2-1; 12 bases fit TRBD2. With 5 bases clipped from V and 3 bases from J, the junction kept 5 bases outside the gene matches. The CDR3 length is 16 residues. The CDR3 loop is CASSDGLAGNYNEQFF. CDR3 bases: TGTGCCAGCAGTGATGGACTAGCGGGGAACTACAATGAGCAGTTCTTC.

This clonotype was counted ten times or more. The chain couples TRBV20-1 to TRBJ1-5, with TRBD1 identical over 7 bases. The germline V gene encodes CDR1 DFQATT and CDR2 SNEGSKA (reference sequence). The CDR3 totals 13 residues. The J segment lost 0 bases and the V segment lost 6 bases, leaving 2 bases of the junction unmatched. CDR3 in amino acids: CSARQGSNQPQHF. The CDR3 nucleotides are TGCAGTGCAAGACAGGGTAGCAATCAGCCCCAGCATTTT.

Only a few counts were recorded for this clonotype. The V gene is TRBV7-2, the J gene TRBJ2-1; the D gene is possibly TRBD2 (6 bases). Trimming left V 6 bases short and J 9 bases short, with 21 bases between. CDR3 length: 15 residues. CDR1 and CDR2 from the germline V gene are SGHTA and FQGNSA. The CDR3 DNA follows: TGTGCCAGCAGTTTTAGCGGCCCTTACCCCCTTGAGCAGTTCTTC. This gives the protein CASSFSGPYPLEQFF.

This clonotype was seen at least ten times. This rearrangement joins TRBV5-1 to TRBJ1-2; D remains unclear. The CDR3 has 15 residues. V lost 1 base to trimming and J lost 2 bases, with 12 bases between them. Germline-derived CDR1 and CDR2 are SGHRS and YFSETQ. CDR3 sequence reads: CASSLLSRANYGYTF. Here the CDR3 DNA reads TGCGCCAGCAGCTTGCTCAGCCGCGCGAACTATGGCTACACCTTC.

This clonotype appeared a few times. The genes are TRBV6-1 and TRBJ2-1, with TRBD2 matching over 9 bases. With V trimmed by 6 bases and J by 8 bases, 20 bases remained unmatched. There are 18 residues in the CDR3. Looked up from germline, CDR1 is MNHNS and CDR2 is SASEGT. CDR3 loop: CASSKLPKAGGSLDEQFF. The CDR3 DNA is TGTGCCAGCAGCAAACTCCCCAAAGCGGGGGGTAGTCTCGATGAGCAGTTCTTC.

The V and J genes are TRBV20-1 and TRBJ2-7; 8 bases map to TRBD1. The germline V gene encodes CDR1 DFQATT and CDR2 SNEGSKA (reference sequence). CDR3 length: 13 residues. V gave up 5 bases and J gave up 2 bases; unmatched junction bases: 5. The CDR3 nucleotides are TGCAGTGCTGTAACAGGGGGTCCCTACGAGCAGTACTTC. This gives the protein CSAVTGGPYEQYF.

Note on this clonotype: Possible read error: a much larger clone is one base away. The rearrangement uses TRBV20-1 and TRBJ2-5; tentatively, D is TRBD2 (5 bases). The CDR3 is made up of 14 amino acids. In germline, CDR1 is DFQATT, CDR2 SNEGSKA (reference sequence). CDR3 protein: CSARDRVGKEAQYF. In DNA, the CDR3 is TGCAGTGCTAGAGATCGGGTCGGGAAAGAGGCCCAGTACTTC.

The sample holds one count of this clonotype. The chain joins TRBV12-3 or TRBV12-4 to TRBJ2-3; TRBD1 aligns across 7 bases. This CDR3 is 16 amino acids long. Trimming at V came to 2 bases and at J to 5 bases, leaving 10 bases not matched to a gene. CDR3 sequence: CASSLKPWTGRDTQYF. Written as DNA, the CDR3 is TGTGCCAGCAGTTTAAAGCCTTGGACAGGCCGAGATACGCAGTATTTT.

V and J are TRBV24-1 and TRBJ2-1; maybe TRBD1 (5 bases). CDR3 length equals 16 residues. Germline V lookup: CDR1 KGHDR, CDR2 SFDVKD. Between the trimmed V and J ends, which lost 0 bases and 9 bases, there was a span of 17 bases. As DNA, the CDR3 is TGTGCCACCAGTGATTTGGGGCAGGGTGGTCATGTTGAGCAGTTCTTC. Its translation is CATSDLGQGGHVEQFF.

With regard to this clonotype: One base away lies a much larger clone, so this may be a sequencing read error. Here the CDR3 reads CASSSGGGHTEAFF. CDR3 sequence (DNA): TGTGCCAGCAGTTCGGGGGGCGGACACACTGAAGCTTTCTTT. The chain combines TRBV6-5 with TRBJ1-1; D possibly corresponds to TRBD1 (6 bases). Germline CDR1 reads MNHEY; CDR2 reads SVGAGI. Trimming removed 4 bases from V and 3 bases from J, with 12 bases in between. CDR3 length: 14 amino acids.

This clonotype was counted between two and nine times. The chain carries TRBV7-3 and TRBJ1-1; D not certain. V dropped 1 base and J dropped 2 bases, with 5 bases sitting between them. The CDR3 length is 13 residues. CDR1 and CDR2 from the germline V gene are SGHTA and FQGTGA. The CDR3 DNA follows: TGTGCCAGCAGCTTAAACAGCAACACTGAAGCTTTCTTT. It is translated as CASSLNSNTEAFF.

In this sample, this clonotype turned up a few times. This chain uses TRBV3-1 with TRBJ2-1; possibly TRBD2 for D (6 bases). The CDR3 consists of 15 residues. Trimming left V 0 bases short and J 4 bases short, with 10 bases between. CDR1 and CDR2 from the germline V gene are LGHDT and YNNKEL (reference sequence). The CDR3 protein is CASSQDPGLYNEQFF. Written as DNA, the CDR3 is TGTGCCAGCAGCCAAGACCCCGGACTATACAATGAGCAGTTCTTC.

The chain combines TRBV14 with TRBJ1-4; perhaps TRBD1 as D (5 bases). There are 20 residues in the CDR3. V gave up 0 bases and J gave up 4 bases, with 24 bases separating them. The V gene's germline CDR1 is SGHDN and CDR2 FVKESK. The CDR3: CASSQEAGIFSTQGNEKLFF. CDR3 nucleotide sequence: TGTGCCAGCAGCCAAGAAGCGGGGATTTTTTCCACCCAGGGTAATGAAAAACTGTTTTTT.

The chain links TRBV30 to TRBJ2-7; tentatively, D is TRBD1 (5 bases). The V gene lost 6 bases and the J gene lost 3 bases, with 15 bases spanning the gap. This CDR3 region has 13 residues. Germline loops: CDR1 GTSNPN, CDR2 SVGIG (reference sequence). This CDR3 reads CACLPDTDYEQYF. The DNA for the CDR3 is TGTGCCTGCCTCCCGGACACTGACTACGAGCAGTACTTC.

J is TRBJ2-2 and V is TRBV6-1; TRBD1 matches at 9 bases. V was pared by 5 bases and J by 4 bases, with 5 bases of the junction left unmatched. The CDR3 totals 15 residues. CDR1 is MNHNS and CDR2 is SASEGT in the germline V gene. The CDR3 here is CASSPGQGVTGELFF. CDR3 coding DNA: TGTGCCAGCAGTCCGGGACAGGGAGTCACCGGGGAGCTGTTTTTT.

In this sample, this clonotype turned up many times. In nucleotides, the CDR3 is TGCGCCAGCAGCATAGATGACTATGGCTACACCTTC. Translating it yields CASSIDDYGYTF. The genes are TRBV5-1 and TRBJ1-2; the D is unclear. Trimming cost V 4 bases and J 3 bases, with 7 bases left between them. This CDR3 comprises 12 residues. Germline CDR1 reads SGHRS; CDR2 reads YFSETQ.

This clonotype was detected ten times or more. V gene TRBV20-1 combines with J gene TRBJ2-4; possible D gene TRBD1, 6 bases. Germline V gives CDR1 DFQATT, CDR2 SNEGSKA (reference sequence). This CDR3 has 16 amino acids. With 0 bases removed from V and 0 bases from J, the gap between germline ends came to 12 bases. The CDR3 bases are TGCAGTGCTAGAGATTGGACAGACCAAGCCAAAAACATTCAGTACTTC. Encoded protein: CSARDWTDQAKNIQYF.

This clonotype was seen at least ten times. V gene TRBV6-5 combines with J gene TRBJ1-1; possibly TRBD1 for D (6 bases). CDR3 length equals 13 residues. V lost 0 bases and J lost 5, with 7 bases in between. Per germline, CDR1 MNHEY and CDR2 SVGAGI. The CDR3 spells CASSYSGGTEAFF. CDR3 DNA: TGTGCCAGCAGTTACTCAGGGGGTACTGAAGCTTTCTTT.